This entry features one T cell receptor beta chain sequence. Its cognate antigen is unknown. The CDR3 is 13 amino acids. Per the germline V gene, CDR1 is GTSNPN and CDR2 is SVGIG (reference sequence). Deletions cut 5 bases from V and 1 base from J, with 9 bases between. Assay: immunoSEQ multiplex PCR; the TCRdb copy retains only in-frame clones and omits some. This repertoire shows about 160,000 clones, over 80% found once; its top ten account for less than 2.5%. The sample comes from a study of T cell responses to AZD1222 COVID-19 vaccine. Broader study findings: At baseline, seropositivity was found in only 5 to 7 AZD1222 recipients. Scientists sampled the repertoires only once the peak T cell response had passed. Increases in Spike-specific TCR breadth and depth were seen after two AZD1222 doses.

The source of this sequence is an adult in good health. The rearrangement uses TRBV30 and TRBJ1-5, with D unclear. The starting material was peripheral blood, obtained on day 0 of AZD1222 vaccination. DNA for the CDR3: TGTGCCTGGGGAGTTGCAAGCAATCAGCCCCAGCATTTT. Protein product: CAWGVASNQPQHF.